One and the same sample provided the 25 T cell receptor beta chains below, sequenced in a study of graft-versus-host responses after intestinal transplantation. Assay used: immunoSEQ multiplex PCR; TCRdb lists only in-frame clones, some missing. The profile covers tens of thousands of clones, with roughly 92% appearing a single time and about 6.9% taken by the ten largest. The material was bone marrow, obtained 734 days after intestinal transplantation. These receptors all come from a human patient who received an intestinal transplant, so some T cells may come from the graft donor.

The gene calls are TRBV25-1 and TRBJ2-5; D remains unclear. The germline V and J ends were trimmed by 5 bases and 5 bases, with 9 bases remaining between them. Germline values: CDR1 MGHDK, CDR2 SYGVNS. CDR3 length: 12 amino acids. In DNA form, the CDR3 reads TGTGCCAGCAGTCCACAAGGGGAGACCCAGTACTTC. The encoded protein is CASSPQGETQYF.

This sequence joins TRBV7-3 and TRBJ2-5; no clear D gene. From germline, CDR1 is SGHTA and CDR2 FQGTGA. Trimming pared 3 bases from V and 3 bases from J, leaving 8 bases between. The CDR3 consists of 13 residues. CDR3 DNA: TGTGCCAGCAGCTTCCATAAAGAAGAGACCCAGTACTTC. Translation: CASSFHKEETQYF. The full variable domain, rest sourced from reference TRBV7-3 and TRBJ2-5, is GAGVSQTPSNKVTEKGKYVELRCDPISGHTALYWYRQSLGQGPEFLIYFQGTGAADDSGLPNDRFFAVRPEGSVSTLKIQRTERGDSAVYLCASSFHKEETQYFGPGTRLLVL.

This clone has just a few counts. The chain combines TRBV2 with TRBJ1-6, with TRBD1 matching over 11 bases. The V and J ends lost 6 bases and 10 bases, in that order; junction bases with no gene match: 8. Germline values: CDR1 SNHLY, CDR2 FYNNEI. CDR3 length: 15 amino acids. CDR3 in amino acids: CASRGGTGGYSPLHF. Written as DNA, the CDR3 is TGTGCCAGCAGGGGCGGGACAGGGGGTTACTCACCCCTCCACTTT.

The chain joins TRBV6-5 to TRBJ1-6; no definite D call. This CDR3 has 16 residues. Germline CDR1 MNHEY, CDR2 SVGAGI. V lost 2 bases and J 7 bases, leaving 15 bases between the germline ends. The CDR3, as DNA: TGTGCCAGCAGTTACGGTCTGGGATCGTTCAATTCACCCCTCCACTTT. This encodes CASSYGLGSFNSPLHF.

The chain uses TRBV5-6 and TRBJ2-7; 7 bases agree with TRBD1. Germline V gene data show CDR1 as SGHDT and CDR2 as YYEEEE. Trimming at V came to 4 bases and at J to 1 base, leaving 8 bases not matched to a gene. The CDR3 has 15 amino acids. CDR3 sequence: CASSITGVQSYEQYF. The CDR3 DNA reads TGTGCCAGCAGCATCACAGGGGTTCAGTCCTACGAGCAGTACTTC.

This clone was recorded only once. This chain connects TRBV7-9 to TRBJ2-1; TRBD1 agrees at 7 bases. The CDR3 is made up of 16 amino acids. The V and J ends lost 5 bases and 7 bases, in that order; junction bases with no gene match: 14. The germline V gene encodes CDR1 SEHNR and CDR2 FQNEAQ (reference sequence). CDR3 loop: CASSRLNRGLRNEQFF. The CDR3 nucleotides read TGTGCCAGCAGCCGACTTAATAGGGGGCTGCGGAATGAGCAGTTCTTC.

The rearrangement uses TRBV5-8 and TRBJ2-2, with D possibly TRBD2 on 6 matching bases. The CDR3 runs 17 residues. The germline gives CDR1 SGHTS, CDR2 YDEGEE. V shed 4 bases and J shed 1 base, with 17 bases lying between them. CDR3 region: CASSLPLAGRNTGELFF. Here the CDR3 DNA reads TGTGCCAGCAGCCTTCCCCTCGCGGGGAGGAACACCGGGGAGCTGTTTTTT.

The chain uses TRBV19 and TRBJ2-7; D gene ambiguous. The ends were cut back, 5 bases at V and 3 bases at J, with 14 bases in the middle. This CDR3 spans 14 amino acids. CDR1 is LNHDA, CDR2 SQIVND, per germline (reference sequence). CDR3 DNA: TGTGCCAGTAGTTTCTACCAAGGCGACTACGAGCAGTACTTC. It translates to CASSFYQGDYEQYF. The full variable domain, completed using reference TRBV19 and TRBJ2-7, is DGGITQSPKYLFRKEGQNVTLSCEQNLNHDAMYWYRQDPGQGLRLIYYSQIVNDFQKGDIAEGYSVSREKKESFPLTVTSAQKNPTAFYLCASSFYQGDYEQYFGPGTRLTVT.

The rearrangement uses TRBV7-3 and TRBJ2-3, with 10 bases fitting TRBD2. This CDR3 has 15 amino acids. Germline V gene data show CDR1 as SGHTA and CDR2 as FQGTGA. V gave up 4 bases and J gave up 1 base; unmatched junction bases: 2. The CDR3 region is CASSYGLAGTDTQYF. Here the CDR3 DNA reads TGTGCCAGCAGCTATGGACTAGCGGGCACAGATACGCAGTATTTT.

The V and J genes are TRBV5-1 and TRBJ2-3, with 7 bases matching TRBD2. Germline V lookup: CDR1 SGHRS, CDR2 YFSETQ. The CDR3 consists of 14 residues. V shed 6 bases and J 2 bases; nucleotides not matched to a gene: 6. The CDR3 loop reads CASKTGGNTDTQYF. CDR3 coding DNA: TGCGCCAGCAAGACGGGGGGTAACACAGATACGCAGTATTTT.

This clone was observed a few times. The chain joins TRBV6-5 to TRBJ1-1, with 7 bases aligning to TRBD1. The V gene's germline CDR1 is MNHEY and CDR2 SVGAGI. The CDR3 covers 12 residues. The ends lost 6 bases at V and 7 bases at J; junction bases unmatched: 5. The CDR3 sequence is CASSRQGREAFF. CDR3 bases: TGTGCCAGCAGCCGACAGGGCCGTGAAGCTTTCTTT.

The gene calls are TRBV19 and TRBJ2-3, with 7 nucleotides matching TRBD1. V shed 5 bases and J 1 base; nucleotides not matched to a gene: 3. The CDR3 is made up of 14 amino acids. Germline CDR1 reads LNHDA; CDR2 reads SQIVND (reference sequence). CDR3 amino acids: CASSVGQGTDTQYF. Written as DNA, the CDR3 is TGTGCCAGTAGTGTTGGACAGGGCACAGATACGCAGTATTTT. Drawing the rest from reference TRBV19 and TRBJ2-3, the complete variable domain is DGGITQSPKYLFRKEGQNVTLSCEQNLNHDAMYWYRQDPGQGLRLIYYSQIVNDFQKGDIAEGYSVSREKKESFPLTVTSAQKNPTAFYLCASSVGQGTDTQYFGPGTRLTVL.

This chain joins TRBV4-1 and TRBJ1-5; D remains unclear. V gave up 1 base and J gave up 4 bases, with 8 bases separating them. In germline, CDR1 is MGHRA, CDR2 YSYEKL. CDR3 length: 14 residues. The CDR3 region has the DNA TGCGCCAGCAGCCAAGGTGGAGCTAATCAGCCCCAGCATTTT. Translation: CASSQGGANQPQHF.

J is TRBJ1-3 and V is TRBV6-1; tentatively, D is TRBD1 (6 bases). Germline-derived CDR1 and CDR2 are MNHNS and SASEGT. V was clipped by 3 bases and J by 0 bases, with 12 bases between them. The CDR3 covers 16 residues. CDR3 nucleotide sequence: TGTGCCAGCAGTGAGGACAGATATTACTCTGGAAACACCATATATTTT. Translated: CASSEDRYYSGNTIYF.

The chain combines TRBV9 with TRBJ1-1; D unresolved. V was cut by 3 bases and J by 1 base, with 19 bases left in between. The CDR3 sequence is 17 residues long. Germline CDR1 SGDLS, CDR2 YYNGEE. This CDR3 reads CASSAKTEEAWNTEAFF. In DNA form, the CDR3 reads TGTGCCAGCAGCGCAAAGACCGAAGAAGCGTGGAACACTGAAGCTTTCTTT.

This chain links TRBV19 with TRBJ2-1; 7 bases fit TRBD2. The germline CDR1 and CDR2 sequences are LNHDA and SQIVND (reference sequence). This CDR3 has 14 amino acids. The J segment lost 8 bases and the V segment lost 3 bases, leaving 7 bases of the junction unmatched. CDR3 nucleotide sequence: TGTGCCAGTAGTATGGCCATGGGGGGGGATGAGCAGTTCTTC. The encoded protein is CASSMAMGGDEQFF.

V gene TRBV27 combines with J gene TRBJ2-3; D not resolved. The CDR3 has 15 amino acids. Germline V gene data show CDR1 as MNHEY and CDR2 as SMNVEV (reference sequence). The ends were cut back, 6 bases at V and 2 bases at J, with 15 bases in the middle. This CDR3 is CASRLIGSHTDTQYF. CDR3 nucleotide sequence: TGTGCCAGCAGGCTAATTGGGTCCCACACAGATACGCAGTATTTT.

In DNA form, the CDR3 reads TGTGCCAGCAGTTACGGGGCCTCCTACGAGCAGTACTTC. Residues: CASSYGASYEQYF. The rearrangement joins TRBV6-6 to TRBJ2-5, with D tentatively TRBD1 (5 bases). Near its end, the DNA agrees better with TRBJ2-7, so the J call may be wrong. This CDR3 comprises 13 residues. CDR1 is MNHNY and CDR2 is SVGAGI in the germline V gene (reference sequence).

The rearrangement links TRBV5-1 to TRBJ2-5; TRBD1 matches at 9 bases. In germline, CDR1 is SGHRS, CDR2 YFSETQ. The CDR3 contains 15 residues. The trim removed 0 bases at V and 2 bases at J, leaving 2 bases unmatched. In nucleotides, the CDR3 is TGCGCCAGCAGCTTGGCGGGACAGGGACAAGAGACCCAGTACTTC. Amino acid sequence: CASSLAGQGQETQYF. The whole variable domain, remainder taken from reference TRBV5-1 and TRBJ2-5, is KAGVTQTPRYLIKTRGQQVTLSCSPISGHRSVSWYQQTPGQGLQFLFEYFSETQRNKGNFPGRFSGRQFSNSRSEMNVSTLELGDSALYLCASSLAGQGQETQYFGPGTRLLVL.

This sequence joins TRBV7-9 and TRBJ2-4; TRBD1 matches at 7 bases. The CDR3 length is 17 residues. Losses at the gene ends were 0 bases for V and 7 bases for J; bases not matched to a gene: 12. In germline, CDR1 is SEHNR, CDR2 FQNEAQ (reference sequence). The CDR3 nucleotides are TGTGCCAGCAGCTTAGCCTCGGGACAGAGTTGGGGGAACATTCAGTACTTC. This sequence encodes CASSLASGQSWGNIQYF. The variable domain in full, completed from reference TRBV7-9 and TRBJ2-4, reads DTGVSQNPRHKITKRGQNVTFRCDPISEHNRLYWYRQTLGQGPEFLTYFQNEAQLEKSRLLSDRFSAERPKGSFSTLEIQRTEQGDSAMYLCASSLASGQSWGNIQYFGAGTRLSVL.

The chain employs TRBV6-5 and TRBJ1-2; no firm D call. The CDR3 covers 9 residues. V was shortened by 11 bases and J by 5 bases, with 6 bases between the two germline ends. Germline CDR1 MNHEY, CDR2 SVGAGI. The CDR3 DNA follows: TGTGCCCTGTTATATGGCTACACCTTC. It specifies CALLYGYTF.

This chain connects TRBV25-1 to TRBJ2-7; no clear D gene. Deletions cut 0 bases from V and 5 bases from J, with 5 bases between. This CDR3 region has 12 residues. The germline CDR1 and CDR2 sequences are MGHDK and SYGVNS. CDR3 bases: TGTGCCAGCAGTGAATATATCGACGAGCAGTACTTC. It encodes CASSEYIDEQYF.

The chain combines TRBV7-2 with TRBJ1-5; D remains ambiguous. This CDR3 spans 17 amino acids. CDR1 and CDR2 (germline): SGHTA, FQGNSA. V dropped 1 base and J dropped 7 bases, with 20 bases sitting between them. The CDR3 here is CASSLGWRNSGLQPQHF. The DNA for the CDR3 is TGTGCCAGCAGCTTAGGGTGGAGAAACTCCGGTTTGCAGCCCCAGCATTTT.

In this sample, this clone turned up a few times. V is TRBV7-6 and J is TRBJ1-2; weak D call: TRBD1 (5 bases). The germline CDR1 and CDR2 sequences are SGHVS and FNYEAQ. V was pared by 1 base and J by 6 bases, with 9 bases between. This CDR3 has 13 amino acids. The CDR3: CASSLVLGDGYTF. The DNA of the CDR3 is TGTGCCAGCAGCTTAGTGTTAGGGGATGGCTACACCTTC.

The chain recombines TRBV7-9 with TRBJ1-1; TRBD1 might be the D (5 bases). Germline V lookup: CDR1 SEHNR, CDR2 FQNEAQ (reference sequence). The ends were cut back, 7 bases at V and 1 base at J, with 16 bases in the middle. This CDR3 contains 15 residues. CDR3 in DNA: TGTGCCAGCATCTCCCGATGGGGGGAGAACACTGAAGCTTTCTTT. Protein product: CASISRWGENTEAFF.